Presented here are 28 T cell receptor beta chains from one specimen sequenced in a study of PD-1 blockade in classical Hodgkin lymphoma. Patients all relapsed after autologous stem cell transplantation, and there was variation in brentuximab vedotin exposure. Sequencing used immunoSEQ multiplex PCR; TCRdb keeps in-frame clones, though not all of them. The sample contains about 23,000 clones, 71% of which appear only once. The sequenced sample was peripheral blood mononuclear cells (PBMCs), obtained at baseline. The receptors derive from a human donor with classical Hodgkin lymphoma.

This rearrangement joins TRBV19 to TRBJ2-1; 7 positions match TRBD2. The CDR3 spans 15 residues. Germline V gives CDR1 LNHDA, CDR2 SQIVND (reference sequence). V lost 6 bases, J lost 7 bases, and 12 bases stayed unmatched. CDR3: CASRGGKYGWNEQFF. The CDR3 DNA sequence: TGTGCCAGTAGGGGGGGGAAGTACGGGTGGAATGAGCAGTTCTTC.

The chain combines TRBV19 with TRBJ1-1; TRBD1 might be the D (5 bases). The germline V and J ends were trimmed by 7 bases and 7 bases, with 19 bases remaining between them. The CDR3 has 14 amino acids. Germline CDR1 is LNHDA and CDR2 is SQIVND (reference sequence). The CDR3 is CASNSGTTEYEAFF. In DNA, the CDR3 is TGTGCCAGTAATTCCGGGACTACCGAATATGAAGCTTTCTTT.

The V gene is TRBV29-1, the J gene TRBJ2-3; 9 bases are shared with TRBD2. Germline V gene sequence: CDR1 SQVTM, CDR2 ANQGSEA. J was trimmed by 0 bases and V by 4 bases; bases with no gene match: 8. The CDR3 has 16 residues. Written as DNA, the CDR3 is TGCAGCGTTGCACCTCTAGCGGGATTGAGCACAGATACGCAGTATTTT. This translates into CSVAPLAGLSTDTQYF.

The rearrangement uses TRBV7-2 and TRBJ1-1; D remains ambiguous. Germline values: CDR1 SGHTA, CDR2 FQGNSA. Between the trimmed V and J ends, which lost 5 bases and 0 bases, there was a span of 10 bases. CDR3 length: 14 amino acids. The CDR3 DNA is TGTGCCAGCAGCGAAAGTGGTGTGAACACTGAAGCTTTCTTT. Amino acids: CASSESGVNTEAFF.

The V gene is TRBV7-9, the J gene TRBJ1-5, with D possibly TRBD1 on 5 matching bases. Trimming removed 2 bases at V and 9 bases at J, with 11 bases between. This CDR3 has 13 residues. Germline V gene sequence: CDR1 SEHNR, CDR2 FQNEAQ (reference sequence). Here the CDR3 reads CASSLLAGGPQHF. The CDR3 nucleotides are TGTGCCAGCAGCTTACTAGCCGGGGGGCCCCAGCATTTT.

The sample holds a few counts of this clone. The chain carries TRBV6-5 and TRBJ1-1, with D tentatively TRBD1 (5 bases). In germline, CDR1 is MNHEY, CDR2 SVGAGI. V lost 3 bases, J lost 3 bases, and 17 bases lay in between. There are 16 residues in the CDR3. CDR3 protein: CASSYRGVRLDTEAFF. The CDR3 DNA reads TGTGCCAGCAGTTATAGGGGCGTTCGGTTGGACACTGAAGCTTTCTTT.

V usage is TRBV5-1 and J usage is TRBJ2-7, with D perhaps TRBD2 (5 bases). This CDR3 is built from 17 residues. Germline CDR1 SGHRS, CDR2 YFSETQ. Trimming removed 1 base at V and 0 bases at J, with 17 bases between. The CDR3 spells CASSLSFGLGSSYEQYF. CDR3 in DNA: TGCGCCAGCAGCTTGTCTTTCGGTTTGGGGAGCTCCTACGAGCAGTACTTC.

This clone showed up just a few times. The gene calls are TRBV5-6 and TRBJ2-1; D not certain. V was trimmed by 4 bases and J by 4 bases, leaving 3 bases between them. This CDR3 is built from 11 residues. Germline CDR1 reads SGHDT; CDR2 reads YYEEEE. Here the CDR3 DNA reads TGTGCCAGCAGCCAATACAATGAGCAGTTCTTC. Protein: CASSQYNEQFF.

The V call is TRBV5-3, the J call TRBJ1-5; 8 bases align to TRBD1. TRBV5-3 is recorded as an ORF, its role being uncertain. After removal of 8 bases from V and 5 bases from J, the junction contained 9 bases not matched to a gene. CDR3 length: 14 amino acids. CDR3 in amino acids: CASSQTGADQPQHF. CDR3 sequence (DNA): TGTGCCAGCAGCCAGACAGGGGCTGATCAGCCCCAGCATTTT.

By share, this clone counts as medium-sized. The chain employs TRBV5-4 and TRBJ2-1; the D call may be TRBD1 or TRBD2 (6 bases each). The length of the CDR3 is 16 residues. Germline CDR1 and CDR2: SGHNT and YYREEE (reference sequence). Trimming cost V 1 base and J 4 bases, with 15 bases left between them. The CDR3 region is CASSLLGGPRYNEQFF. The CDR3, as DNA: TGTGCCAGCAGCTTGTTGGGGGGCCCAAGGTACAATGAGCAGTTCTTC.

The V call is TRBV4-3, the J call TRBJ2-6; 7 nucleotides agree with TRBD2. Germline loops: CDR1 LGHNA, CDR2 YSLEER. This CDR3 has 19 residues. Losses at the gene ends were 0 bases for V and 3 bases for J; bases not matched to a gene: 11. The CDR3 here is CASSQETARGTYGANVLTF. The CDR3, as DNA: TGCGCCAGCAGCCAAGAAACGGCGCGGGGGACCTATGGGGCCAACGTCCTGACTTTC.

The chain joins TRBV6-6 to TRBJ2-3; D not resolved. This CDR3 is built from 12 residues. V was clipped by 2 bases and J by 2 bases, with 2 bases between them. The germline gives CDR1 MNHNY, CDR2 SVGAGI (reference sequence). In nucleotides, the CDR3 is TGTGCCAGCAGTTACGTCACAGATACGCAGTATTTT. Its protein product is CASSYVTDTQYF.

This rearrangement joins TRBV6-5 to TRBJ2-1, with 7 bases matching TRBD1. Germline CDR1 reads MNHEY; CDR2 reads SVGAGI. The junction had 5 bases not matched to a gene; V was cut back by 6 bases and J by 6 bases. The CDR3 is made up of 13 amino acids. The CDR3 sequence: CASRPGQINEQFF. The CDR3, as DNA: TGTGCCAGCAGACCGGGACAGATCAATGAGCAGTTCTTC.

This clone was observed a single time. The CDR3 region is CASSYFRGTQYF. In DNA form, the CDR3 reads TGTGCCAGCAGTTACTTCAGAGGGACCCAGTACTTC. The V call is TRBV6-6, the J call TRBJ2-5; no clear D gene. Germline V lookup: CDR1 MNHNY, CDR2 SVGAGI (reference sequence). V lost 1 base, J lost 7 bases, and 7 bases lay in between. This CDR3 comprises 12 residues.

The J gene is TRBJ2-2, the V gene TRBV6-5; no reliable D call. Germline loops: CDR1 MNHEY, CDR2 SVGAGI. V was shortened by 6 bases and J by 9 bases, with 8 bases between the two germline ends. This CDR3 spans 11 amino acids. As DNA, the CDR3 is TGTGCCAGCAGCCTAGGGAGGGAGCTGTTTTTT. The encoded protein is CASSLGRELFF.

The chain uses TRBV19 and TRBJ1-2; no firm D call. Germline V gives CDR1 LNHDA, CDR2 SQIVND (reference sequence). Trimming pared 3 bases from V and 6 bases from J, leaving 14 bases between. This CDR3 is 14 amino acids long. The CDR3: CASSMGRSGDGYTF. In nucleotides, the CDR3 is TGTGCCAGTAGTATGGGCAGGTCCGGAGATGGCTACACCTTC.

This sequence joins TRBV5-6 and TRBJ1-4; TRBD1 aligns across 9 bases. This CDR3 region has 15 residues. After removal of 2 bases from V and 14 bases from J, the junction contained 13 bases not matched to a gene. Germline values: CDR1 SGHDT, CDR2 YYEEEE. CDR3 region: CASSFGQGPNRKLFF. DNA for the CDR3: TGTGCCAGCAGCTTCGGACAGGGGCCGAATCGAAAGCTGTTTTTT.

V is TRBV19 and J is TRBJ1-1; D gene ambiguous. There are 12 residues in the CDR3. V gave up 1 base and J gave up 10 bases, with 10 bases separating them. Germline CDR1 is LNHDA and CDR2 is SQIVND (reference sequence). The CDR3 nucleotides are TGTGCCAGTAGTATAGGGCTTGCTGGAGCTTTCTTT. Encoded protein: CASSIGLAGAFF. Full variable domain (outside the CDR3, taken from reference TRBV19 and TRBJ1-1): DGGITQSPKYLFRKEGQNVTLSCEQNLNHDAMYWYRQDPGQGLRLIYYSQIVNDFQKGDIAEGYSVSREKKESFPLTVTSAQKNPTAFYLCASSIGLAGAFFGQGTRLTVV.

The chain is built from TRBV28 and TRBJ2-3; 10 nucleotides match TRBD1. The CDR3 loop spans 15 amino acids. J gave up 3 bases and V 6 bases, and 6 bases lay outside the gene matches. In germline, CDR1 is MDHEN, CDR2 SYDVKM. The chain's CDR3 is CASSLWGQGTDTQYF. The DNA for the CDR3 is TGTGCCAGCAGCCTCTGGGGACAGGGGACAGATACGCAGTATTTT.

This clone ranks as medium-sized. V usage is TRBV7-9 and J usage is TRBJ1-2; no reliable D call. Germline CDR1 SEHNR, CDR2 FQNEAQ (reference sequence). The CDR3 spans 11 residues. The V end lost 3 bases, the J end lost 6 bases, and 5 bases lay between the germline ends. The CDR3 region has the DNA TGTGCCAGCAGCTTTTCGCATGGCTACACCTTC. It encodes CASSFSHGYTF.

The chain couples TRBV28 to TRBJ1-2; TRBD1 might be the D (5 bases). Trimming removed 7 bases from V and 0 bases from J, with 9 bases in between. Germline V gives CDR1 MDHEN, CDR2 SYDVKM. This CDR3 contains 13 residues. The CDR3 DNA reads TGTGCCAGCAAGCAGGGAGCTAACTATGGCTACACCTTC. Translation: CASKQGANYGYTF.

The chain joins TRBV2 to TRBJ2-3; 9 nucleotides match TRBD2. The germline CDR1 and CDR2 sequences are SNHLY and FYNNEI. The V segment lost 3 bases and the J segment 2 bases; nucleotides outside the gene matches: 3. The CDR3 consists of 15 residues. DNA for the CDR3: TGTGCCAGCAGTGAGAGCGGGAGGAACACAGATACGCAGTATTTT. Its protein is CASSESGRNTDTQYF.

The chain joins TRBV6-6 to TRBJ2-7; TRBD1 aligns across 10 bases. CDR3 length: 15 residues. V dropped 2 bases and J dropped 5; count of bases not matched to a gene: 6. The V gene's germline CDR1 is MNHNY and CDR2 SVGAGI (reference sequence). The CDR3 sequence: CASSYRDRGLNEQYV. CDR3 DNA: TGTGCCAGCAGTTACAGAGACAGGGGGCTTAACGAGCAGTACGTC.

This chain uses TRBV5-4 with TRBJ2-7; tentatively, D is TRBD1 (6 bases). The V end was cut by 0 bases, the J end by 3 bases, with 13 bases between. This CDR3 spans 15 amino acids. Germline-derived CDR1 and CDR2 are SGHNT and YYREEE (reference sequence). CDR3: CASSLADRLNYEQYF. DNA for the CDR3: TGTGCCAGCAGCTTGGCCGACAGGCTAAACTACGAGCAGTACTTC.

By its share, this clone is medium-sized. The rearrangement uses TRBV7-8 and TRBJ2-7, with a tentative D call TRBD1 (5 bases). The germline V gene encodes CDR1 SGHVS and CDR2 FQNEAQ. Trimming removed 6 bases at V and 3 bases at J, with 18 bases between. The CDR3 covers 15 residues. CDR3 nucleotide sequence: TGTGCCAGCAGGAGACAGCCCAATGCGATCTACGAGCAGTACTTC. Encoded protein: CASRRQPNAIYEQYF.

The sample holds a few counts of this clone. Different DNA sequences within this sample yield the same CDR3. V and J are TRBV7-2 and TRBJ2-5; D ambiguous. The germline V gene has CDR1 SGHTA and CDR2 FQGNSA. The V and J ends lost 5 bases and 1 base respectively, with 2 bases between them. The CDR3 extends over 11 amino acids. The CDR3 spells CASSPQETQYF. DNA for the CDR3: TGTGCCAGCAGCCCCCAAGAGACCCAGTACTTC.

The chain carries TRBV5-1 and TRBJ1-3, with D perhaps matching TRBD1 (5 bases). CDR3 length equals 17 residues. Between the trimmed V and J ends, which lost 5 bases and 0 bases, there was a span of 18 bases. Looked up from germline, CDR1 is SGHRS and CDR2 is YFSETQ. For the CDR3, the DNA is TGCGCCAGCAGTTATCTAGGGACGGAAGTCTCTGGAAACACCATATATTTT. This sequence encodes CASSYLGTEVSGNTIYF.

The CDR3 reads CASSPDIRTANEQFF. In DNA form, the CDR3 reads TGTGCCAGCAGCCCGGACATAAGAACCGCCAATGAGCAGTTCTTC. The genes are TRBV5-4 and TRBJ2-1; D might be TRBD1 (5 bases). The CDR3 extends over 15 amino acids. CDR1 and CDR2 from the germline V gene are SGHNT and YYREEE (reference sequence). The germline V and J ends were trimmed by 4 bases and 6 bases, with 17 bases remaining between them.